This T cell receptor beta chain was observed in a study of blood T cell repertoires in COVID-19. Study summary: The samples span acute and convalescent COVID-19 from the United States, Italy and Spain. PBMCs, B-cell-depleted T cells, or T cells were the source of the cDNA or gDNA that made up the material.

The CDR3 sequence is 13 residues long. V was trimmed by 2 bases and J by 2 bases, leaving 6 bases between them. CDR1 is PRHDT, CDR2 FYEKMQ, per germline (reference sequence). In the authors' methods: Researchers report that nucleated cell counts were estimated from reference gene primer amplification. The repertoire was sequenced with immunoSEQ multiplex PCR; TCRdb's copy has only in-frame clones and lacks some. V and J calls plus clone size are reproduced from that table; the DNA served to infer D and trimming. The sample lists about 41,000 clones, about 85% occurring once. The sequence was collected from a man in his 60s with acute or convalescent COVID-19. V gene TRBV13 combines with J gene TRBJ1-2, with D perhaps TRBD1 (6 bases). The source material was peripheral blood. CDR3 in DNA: TGTGCCAGCAGCTTAACAGGGAACTATGGCTACACCTTC. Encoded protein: CASSLTGNYGYTF.